A single T cell receptor beta chain is shown here with its context. A sample-barcoded 5' primer and a J-beta primer mix were used in a second PCR of roughly 6 to 11 cycles. TCRdb itself ran the 5' RACE reads through MiXCR, one entry per CDR3 protein. There are fewer than 1,000,000 distinct CDR3 sequences in the sample; more than 40% occur only once, and about a fifth lies in the top ten. This entry is derived from a study of blood T cells in healthy people across ages. The CDR3 extends over 13 amino acids. V lost 4 bases, J lost 1 base, and 11 bases lay in between. In germline, CDR1 is DFQATT, CDR2 SNEGSKA (reference sequence).

V usage is TRBV20-1 and J usage is TRBJ2-7; D possibly corresponds to TRBD1 (6 bases). Sequenced: blood. This receptor was obtained from a man aged 60 to 69 in good health. The CDR3 sequence is CSATGVVSYEQYF. The CDR3 DNA reads as TGCAGTGCTACAGGGGTGGTGTCCTACGAGCAGTACTTC.